The clone carrying this T cell receptor beta chain has ten or more counts. This entry comes from a study of T-cell reconstitution after alpha-beta-depleted transplantation in children. TCRbeta library construction was performed incorporating unique molecular identifiers. From the PCR reads, TCRdb called clonotypes with MiXCR, one entry per CDR3 protein. The profile covers fewer than 350,000 distinct CDR3 sequences, with around 10% appearing a single time and around 22% taken by the ten largest. V was pared by 5 bases and J by 6 bases, with 2 bases of the junction left unmatched. CDR1 and CDR2 from the germline V gene are SGHTA and FQGNSA. The CDR3 runs 14 residues.

The input for sequencing was peripheral blood, taken 180 days after TCRalphabeta/CD19-depleted stem cell transplant. The sequence was collected from a male patient aged 2 to 9 who had a stem cell transplant for chronic granulomatous disease, so the T cells may come from the graft donor. V is TRBV7-2 and J is TRBJ2-1, with 12 bases fitting TRBD2. The CDR3, as DNA: TGTGCCAGCAGCATGGGACTAGCGGGCAATGAGCAGTTCTTC. Its protein is CASSMGLAGNEQFF.